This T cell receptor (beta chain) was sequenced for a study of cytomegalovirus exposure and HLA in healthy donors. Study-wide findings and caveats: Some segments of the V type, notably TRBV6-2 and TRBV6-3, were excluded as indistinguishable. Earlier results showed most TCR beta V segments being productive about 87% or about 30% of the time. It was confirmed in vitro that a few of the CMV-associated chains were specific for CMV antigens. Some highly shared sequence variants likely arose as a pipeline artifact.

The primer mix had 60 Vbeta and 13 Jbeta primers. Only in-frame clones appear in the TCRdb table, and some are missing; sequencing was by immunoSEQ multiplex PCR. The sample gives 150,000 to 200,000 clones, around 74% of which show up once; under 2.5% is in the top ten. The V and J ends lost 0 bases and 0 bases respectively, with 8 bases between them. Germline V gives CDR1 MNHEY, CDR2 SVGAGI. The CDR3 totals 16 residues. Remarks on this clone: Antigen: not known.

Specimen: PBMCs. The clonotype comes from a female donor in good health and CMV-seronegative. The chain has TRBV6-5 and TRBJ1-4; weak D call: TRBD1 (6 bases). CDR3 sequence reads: CASSYSGTTTNEKLFF. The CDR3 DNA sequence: TGTGCCAGCAGTTACTCGGGGACAACAACTAATGAAAAACTGTTTTTT.